The rows below give T cell receptor beta chains drawn from one sample of a study of T cell repertoires in cytomegalovirus infection. These receptors are not linked to any known antigen. TCRdb itself ran the reads through MiXCR, one entry per CDR3 protein. The sample has approximately 1,000,000 distinct CDR3 sequences; roughly 30% are singletons. Material: cultured CD8+ T cells from PBMCs, obtained from culture after CMV antigen stimulation. These receptors all stem from a human donor in good health (CMV status not recorded). Some clones in this sample may be carry-over from other donors' samples. The CDR3 runs from the conserved cysteine through the conserved F or W. A D gene is named only where the DNA matches it firmly. A row's size may be missing; if present it is once, few, many or a size class.

j_gene,abundance,v_gene,d_gene,CDR3aa,CDR3nt
TRBJ2-3,many,TRBV7-6,TRBD1,CASSLEGTGWPDTQYF,TGTGCCAGCAGTCTAGAGGGGACAGGGTGGCCAGATACGCAGTATTTT
TRBJ1-2,once,TRBV12-3/TRBV12-4,NA,CASTKGYSNYGYTF,TGTGCCAGCACTAAAGGATACTCTAACTATGGCTACACCTTC
TRBJ2-3,NA,TRBV7-9,NA,CASSTPASVYTDTQYF,TGTGCCAGCAGCACTCCCGCTAGCGTATACACAGATACGCAGTATTTT
TRBJ2-6,NA,TRBV29-1,NA,CSVGGDSQVYSGANVLTF,TGCAGCGTTGGTGGGGACTCCCAGGTTTACTCTGGGGCCAACGTCCTGACTTTC
TRBJ1-2,many,TRBV7-2,NA,CASYKGVFGYTF,TGTGCCAGTTACAAAGGGGTCTTCGGCTACACCTTC
TRBJ2-3,NA,TRBV7-6,NA,CASSLGPGNTDTQYF,TGTGCCAGCAGCCTGGGACCGGGGAACACAGATACGCAGTATTTT
TRBJ1-1,NA,TRBV6-5,TRBD1,CASSSTGGSAEAFF,TGTGCCAGCAGTTCGACAGGGGGCTCGGCTGAAGCTTTCTTT
TRBJ2-1,NA,TRBV13,TRBD2,CASSLGLANYNEQFF,TGTGCCAGCAGCCTCGGACTAGCGAATTACAATGAGCAGTTCTTC
TRBJ2-5,NA,TRBV5-4,NA,CAGASDSQETQYF,TGTGCCGGCGCGTCGGACAGCCAAGAGACCCAGTACTTC
TRBJ2-2,NA,TRBV20-1,NA,CSAPIRPGRAYTGELFF,TGCAGTGCCCCAATCCGGCCGGGTAGGGCCTACACCGGGGAGCTGTTTTTT
TRBJ2-3,NA,TRBV12-3/TRBV12-4,NA,CASSFPLEDTQYF,TGTGCCAGCAGCTTTCCCCTGGAAGATACGCAGTATTTT
TRBJ1-2,NA,TRBV7-9,NA,CASSLFGTLYGYTF,TGTGCCAGCAGCTTATTTGGGACACTCTATGGCTACACCTTC
TRBJ2-1,few,TRBV7-9,NA,CASRARADNEQFF,TGTGCCAGCCGAGCCAGAGCGGACAATGAGCAGTTCTTC
TRBJ1-1,many,TRBV6-1,NA,CASSEFHRPNTEAFF,TGTGCCAGCAGTGAATTTCACAGGCCGAACACTGAAGCTTTCTTT
TRBJ2-7,NA,TRBV27,NA,CASSSMGSEQYF,TGTGCCAGCAGTTCAATGGGTAGCGAGCAGTACTTC
TRBJ2-2,few,TRBV29-1,NA,CSVEGDKFGELFF,TGCAGCGTTGAGGGGGACAAATTTGGGGAGCTGTTTTTT
TRBJ2-5,NA,TRBV7-6,TRBD1,CASSIRGRVETQYF,TGTGCCAGCAGCATCAGGGGGCGAGTGGAGACCCAGTACTTC
TRBJ1-1,NA,TRBV6-1,NA,CASSDLLMNTEAFF,TGTGCCAGCAGTGATCTCCTAATGAACACTGAAGCTTTCTTT
TRBJ1-5,NA,TRBV14,NA,CASSPQGGNQPQHF,TGTGCCAGCAGCCCACAGGGAGGCAATCAGCCCCAGCATTTT
TRBJ2-1,NA,TRBV24-1,TRBD2,CATSDAGTSHREQFF,TGTGCCACCAGTGATGCCGGGACTAGCCATCGTGAGCAGTTCTTC
TRBJ1-1,few,TRBV7-9,NA,CASITDSEAFF,TGTGCCAGCATCACGGATTCTGAAGCTTTCTTT
TRBJ2-2,few,TRBV7-9,NA,CASSLIGLGPVGELFF,TGTGCCAGCAGCTTAATTGGTCTAGGTCCGGTCGGGGAGCTGTTTTTT
TRBJ1-1,few,TRBV12-3/TRBV12-4,NA,CASSYKLIHEAFF,TGTGCCAGCAGCTACAAACTCATCCATGAAGCTTTCTTT
TRBJ2-5,once,TRBV2,TRBD2,CASPGFQKSGGETQYF,TGTGCCAGCCCCGGGTTCCAAAAAAGCGGGGGAGAGACCCAGTACTTC
TRBJ2-5,once,TRBV7-8,NA,CASSPYRRGETQYF,TGTGCCAGCAGCCCCTACAGGAGGGGAGAGACCCAGTACTTC